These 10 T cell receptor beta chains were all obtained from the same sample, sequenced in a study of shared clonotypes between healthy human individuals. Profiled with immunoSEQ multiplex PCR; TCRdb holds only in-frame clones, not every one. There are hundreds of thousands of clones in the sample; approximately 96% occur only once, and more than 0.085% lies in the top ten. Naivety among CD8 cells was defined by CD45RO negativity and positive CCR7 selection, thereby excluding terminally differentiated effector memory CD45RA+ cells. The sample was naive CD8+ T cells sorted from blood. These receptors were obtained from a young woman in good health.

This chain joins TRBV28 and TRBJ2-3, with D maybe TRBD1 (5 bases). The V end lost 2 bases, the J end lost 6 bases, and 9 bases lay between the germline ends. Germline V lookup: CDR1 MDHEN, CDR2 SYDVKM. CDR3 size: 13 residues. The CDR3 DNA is TGTGCCAGCAGTTTAATAGGGGCCGATACGCAGTATTTT. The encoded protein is CASSLIGADTQYF.

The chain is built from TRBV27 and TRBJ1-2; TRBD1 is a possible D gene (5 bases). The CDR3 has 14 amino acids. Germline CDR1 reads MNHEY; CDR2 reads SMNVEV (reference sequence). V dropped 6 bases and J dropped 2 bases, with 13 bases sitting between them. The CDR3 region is CASREPGTNYGYTF. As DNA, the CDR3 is TGTGCCAGCAGGGAACCCGGGACGAACTATGGCTACACCTTC.

Here the CDR3 DNA reads TGTGCCAGCAGCTACGGACAGGGGGTCTACGAGCAGTACTTC. Its protein is CASSYGQGVYEQYF. The chain recombines TRBV11-2 with TRBJ2-7, with 10 nucleotides matching TRBD1. Germline V gives CDR1 SGHAT, CDR2 FQNNGV. CDR3 length equals 14 residues. V lost 4 bases, J lost 3 bases, and 3 bases stayed unmatched.

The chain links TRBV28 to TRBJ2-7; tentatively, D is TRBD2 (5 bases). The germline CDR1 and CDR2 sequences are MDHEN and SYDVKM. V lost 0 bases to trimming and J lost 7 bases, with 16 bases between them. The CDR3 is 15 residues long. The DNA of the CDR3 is TGTGCCAGCAGTTTATGGCCGAGGGAGACGGGGGAGCAGTACTTC. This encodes CASSLWPRETGEQYF.

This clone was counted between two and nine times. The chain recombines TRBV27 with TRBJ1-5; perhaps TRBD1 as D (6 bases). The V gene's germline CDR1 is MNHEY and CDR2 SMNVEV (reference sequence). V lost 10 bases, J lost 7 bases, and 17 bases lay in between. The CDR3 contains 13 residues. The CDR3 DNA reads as TGTGCCACCACGGACAGCCTCGGGCAGCCCCAGCATTTT. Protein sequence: CATTDSLGQPQHF.

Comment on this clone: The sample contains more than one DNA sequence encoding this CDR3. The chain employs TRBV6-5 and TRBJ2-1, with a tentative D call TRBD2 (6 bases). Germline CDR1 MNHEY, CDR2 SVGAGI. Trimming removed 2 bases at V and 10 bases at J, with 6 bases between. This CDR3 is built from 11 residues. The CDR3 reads CASSYGGEQFF. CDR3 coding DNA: TGTGCCAGCAGTTACGGGGGGGAGCAGTTCTTC.

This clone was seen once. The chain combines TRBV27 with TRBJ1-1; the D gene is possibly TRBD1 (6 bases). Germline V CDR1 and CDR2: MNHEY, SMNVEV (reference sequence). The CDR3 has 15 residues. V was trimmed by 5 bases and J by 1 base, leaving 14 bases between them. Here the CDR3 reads CASSMGTTGNTEAFF. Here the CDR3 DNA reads TGTGCCAGCAGTATGGGGACGACAGGGAACACTGAAGCTTTCTTT.

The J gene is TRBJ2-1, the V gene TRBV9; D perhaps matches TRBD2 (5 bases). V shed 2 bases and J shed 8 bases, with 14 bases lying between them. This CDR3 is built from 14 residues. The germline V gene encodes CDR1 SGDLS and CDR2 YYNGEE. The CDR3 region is CASSVLGSWDEQFF. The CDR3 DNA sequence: TGTGCCAGCAGCGTCCTGGGGAGTTGGGATGAGCAGTTCTTC.

The CDR3 region is CASSFGRADYGYTF. Here the CDR3 DNA reads TGTGCCAGCAGCTTTGGCAGGGCCGACTATGGCTACACCTTC. V usage is TRBV7-9 and J usage is TRBJ1-2, with TRBD1 as a possible D gene (5 bases). The CDR3 sequence is 14 residues long. Germline V gives CDR1 SEHNR, CDR2 FQNEAQ (reference sequence). With 3 bases removed from V and 3 bases from J, the gap between germline ends came to 11 bases.

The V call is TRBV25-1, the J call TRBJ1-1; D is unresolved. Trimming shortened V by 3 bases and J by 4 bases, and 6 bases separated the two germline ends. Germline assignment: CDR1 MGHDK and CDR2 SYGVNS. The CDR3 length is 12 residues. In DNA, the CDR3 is TGTGCCAGCAGTGAGGGGTTCACTGAAGCTTTCTTT. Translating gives CASSEGFTEAFF.